A selection of T cell receptor beta chains follows, all from one sample in a study of T cells in Graves' hyperthyroidism and ophthalmopathy. TCRdb re-analysed the multiplex PCR reads in MiXCR, keeping a single row per CDR3 protein. Of around 600,000 distinct CDR3 sequences listed, around a sixth are singletons. Sequencing was performed on blood. The receptors stem from a woman aged 25 to 39 with Graves' hyperthyroidism. CDR3s include the opening cysteine and the closing phenylalanine or tryptophan. Each record gives: V gene, D gene, clone size, J gene, CDR3 DNA, CDR3 protein. A D gene is named only where the DNA matches it firmly. Size values are once, few and many counts, or a class for expanded clones, and some rows have none.

TRBV20-1	-	many	TRBJ1-5	TGCAGTGCTAGTCTAACCTGGCAGGGCAATCAGCCCCAGCATTTT	CSASLTWQGNQPQHF
TRBV5-1	TRBD2	many	TRBJ2-1	TGCGCCAGCAGCTCTGTGGGGGGGAGATCCTACAATGAGCAGTTCTTC	CASSSVGGRSYNEQFF
TRBV7-2	TRBD1	many	TRBJ2-7	TGTGCCAGCAGCGAACGACAGGGTCTATCCTACGAGCAGTACTTC	CASSERQGLSYEQYF
TRBV30	-	many	TRBJ1-1	TGTGCCTGGAGTGTAAGGATTAAGGGTGAAGCTTTCTTT	CAWSVRIKGEAFF
TRBV2	TRBD2	-	TRBJ2-1	TGTGCCAGCAGTGAAAGGCTAGCGGGAGCCTACAATGAGCAGTTCTTC	CASSERLAGAYNEQFF
TRBV5-4	-	few	TRBJ1-4	TGTGCCAGCAGCTCCGGTCTCCAAGGGGAAAAACTGTTTTTT	CASSSGLQGEKLFF
TRBV7-9	-	many	TRBJ2-7	TGTGCCAGCAGCTTAACCTCCGCGAGGGGCTCCTACGAGCAGTACTTC	CASSLTSARGSYEQYF
TRBV19	-	-	TRBJ1-5	TGTGCCAGTAGTGAGGGCATTATCAATCAGCCCCAGCATTTT	CASSEGIINQPQHF
TRBV6-5	TRBD1	many	TRBJ2-5	TGTGCCAGCAGTTACCCGGACAGGCCTGAGACCCAGTACTTC	CASSYPDRPETQYF
TRBV13	TRBD1	many	TRBJ2-4	TGTGCCAGCAGCGAAAGGGACAGCGCAGAAAACATTCAGTACTTC	CASSERDSAENIQYF
TRBV20-1	-	many	TRBJ2-7	TGCAGTGCTAGCCTGACAGGAGGCTACGAGCAGTACTTC	CSASLTGGYEQYF
TRBV2	-	many	TRBJ2-7	TGTGCCAGCAGTGAGCGCCCGGGCCCGGTCTACGAGCAGTACTTC	CASSERPGPVYEQYF
TRBV18	TRBD2	few	TRBJ2-7	TGTGCCAGCTCACCACCGAATAAGCGGGAGTCCAATGAGCAGTACTTC	CASSPPNKRESNEQYF
TRBV6-5	-	-	TRBJ1-2	TGTGCCAGCAGTTACTGGCGCGGCAGAAACTATGGCTACACCTTC	CASSYWRGRNYGYTF
TRBV24-1	-	few	TRBJ2-2	TGTGCCACCAGTGGTACAGTTACGAACACCGGGGAGCTGTTTTTT	CATSGTVTNTGELFF
TRBV12-3/TRBV12-4	-	many	TRBJ1-5	TGTGCCAGCAGTTTTCGCGACCCCAAGGCGCCCCAGCATTTT	CASSFRDPKAPQHF
TRBV18	TRBD2	many	TRBJ2-3	TGTGCCAGCTCCGATGCGGGGGAAGATACGCAGTATTTT	CASSDAGEDTQYF
TRBV5-5	TRBD1	few	TRBJ2-7	TGTGCCAGCAGTAGGACAGGGGAAGAGCAGTACTTC	CASSRTGEEQYF
TRBV7-2	-	-	TRBJ1-1	TGTGCCAGCAGCCCCAGGGGCGGGTACACTGAAGCTTTCTTT	CASSPRGGYTEAFF
TRBV28	-	many	TRBJ2-5	TGTGCCAGCAGATCCTTGCCCCAAGAGACCCAGTACTTC	CASRSLPQETQYF
TRBV4-3	TRBD2	-	TRBJ2-2	TGCGCCAGCAGCCAAGATCGACTAGCGGGAGGGCCGGGCACCGGGGAGCTGTTTTTT	CASSQDRLAGGPGTGELFF
TRBV9	TRBD1	few	TRBJ1-6	TGTGCCAGCAGCGTAGGGACAGGGGGGAGTTCACCCCTCCACTTT	CASSVGTGGSSPLHF
TRBV5-4	-	-	TRBJ2-3	TGTGCCAGCAGCTTGGCTGGACCTCCTGGATATACGCAGTATTTT	CASSLAGPPGYTQYF
TRBV27	-	few	TRBJ1-1	TGTGCCAGCAGTTTAAGACGCCCATACACTGAAGCTTTCTTT	CASSLRRPYTEAFF
TRBV30	TRBD1	many	TRBJ2-2	TGTGCCTGGAGTGACGGTCCTGGAGACAGGGGGATCCAACTGTTTTTT	CAWSDGPGDRGIQLFF
TRBV9	TRBD2	few	TRBJ2-2	TGTGCCAGCAGCCCTCCCGCTGCAGCGGGATACACCGGGGAGCTGTTTTTT	CASSPPAAAGYTGELFF
TRBV6-2/TRBV6-3	-	-	TRBJ1-3	TGTGCCAGCAGTCCAAGTACTGGAAACACCATATATTTT	CASSPSTGNTIYF
TRBV28	-	-	TRBJ2-3	TGTGCCAGCAGTTTGTACGGCGCCCCAACGGATACGCAGTATTTT	CASSLYGAPTDTQYF
TRBV7-8	TRBD2	-	TRBJ2-1	TGTGCCAGCAGACTACAGCGGGGACCTTCGTACAATGAGCAGTTCTTC	CASRLQRGPSYNEQFF
TRBV5-1	-	-	TRBJ2-4	TGCGCCAGCAGCTTGGATCTCGCGGGAAACATTCAGTACTTC	CASSLDLAGNIQYF
TRBV3-1	TRBD1	few	TRBJ2-2	TGTGCCAGCAGATCATGGGACAGGGGGCGCCCCGGGGAGCTGTTTTTT	CASRSWDRGRPGELFF
TRBV6-9	TRBD2	-	TRBJ2-3	TGTGCCAGCAGGCCTAGCGGGATCGTGGCAGATACGCAGTATTTT	CASRPSGIVADTQYF
TRBV7-9	-	many	TRBJ2-1	TGTGCCAGCAGCTTCTTAACAGGGTTTGTTAATGAGCAGTTCTTC	CASSFLTGFVNEQFF
TRBV20-1	-	-	TRBJ2-3	TGCAGTACTAGAGATAAGGGCAGGGACGTTGTAACGCAGTATTTT	CSTRDKGRDVVTQYF
TRBV18	-	few	TRBJ2-7	TGTGCCAGCTCACCACGAAACAGCTACGAGCAGTACTTC	CASSPRNSYEQYF
TRBV9	TRBD1	few	TRBJ2-4	TGTGCCAGCAGCGTAGCTACCGGGACAGGGGAGATTCAGTACTTC	CASSVATGTGEIQYF
TRBV27	TRBD2	many	TRBJ2-1	TGTGCCAGCAGTTTTAGCGGGAGTGGCTACAATGAGCAGTTCTTC	CASSFSGSGYNEQFF
TRBV7-9	-	-	TRBJ1-4	TGTGCCAGCGGCTTAGACTTGCAAGAAAAACTGTTTTTT	CASGLDLQEKLFF
TRBV20-1	TRBD2	many	TRBJ2-1	TGCAGTGCTAGAAGCGGGGGATCCTACAATGAGCAGTTCTTC	CSARSGGSYNEQFF
TRBV15	TRBD1	-	TRBJ2-7	TGTGCCACCAGCAGTACCGGGACAGGGCCCTCCTTCTACGAGCAGTACTTC	CATSSTGTGPSFYEQYF
TRBV7-9	-	few	TRBJ2-3	TGTGCCAGCAGCTTAGTGAGGCAGCTGGGCGATACGCAGTATTTT	CASSLVRQLGDTQYF
TRBV7-2	TRBD2	-	TRBJ2-1	TGTGCCAGCAGCTTACCGGGACTAGCGCTCTACAATGAGCAGTTCTTC	CASSLPGLALYNEQFF
TRBV24-1	TRBD2	many	TRBJ2-1	TGTGCCACCAGTGATCAGAGCGGGACTCTTAATGAGCAGTTCTTC	CATSDQSGTLNEQFF
TRBV18	-	many	TRBJ2-3	TGTGCCAGCTCGCCGGAACTAGTGTTGGATACGCAGTATTTT	CASSPELVLDTQYF
TRBV24-1	TRBD2	few	TRBJ2-7	TGTGCCACCAGTGGGACTAGCGGGAGGCCCTACGAGCAGTACTTC	CATSGTSGRPYEQYF
TRBV30	TRBD1	many	TRBJ1-1	TGTGCCTGGAGGGCCCAGGGGGCTGAAGCTTTCTTT	CAWRAQGAEAFF
TRBV15	-	-	TRBJ1-5	TGTGCCACCAGCAGAGGCCAGGGAAGCAATCAGCCCCAGCATTTT	CATSRGQGSNQPQHF
TRBV7-9	-	-	TRBJ1-1	TGTGCCAGCAGCTTATCGGATGTAAGGAATGAAGCTTTCTTT	CASSLSDVRNEAFF
TRBV3-1	TRBD1	many	TRBJ1-2	TGTGCCAGCAGCCAAGGACAGGGGGGTAACTATGGCTACACCTTC	CASSQGQGGNYGYTF
TRBV12-3/TRBV12-4	TRBD1	many	TRBJ1-2	TGTGCCAGCAGTTGGGACAGGGGCTATGGCTACACCTTC	CASSWDRGYGYTF
TRBV12-3/TRBV12-4	TRBD2	few	TRBJ2-3	TGTGCCAGCGTCCCGGGACTAGCGGGATCGCAAGATACGCAGTATTTT	CASVPGLAGSQDTQYF
TRBV6-2/TRBV6-3	TRBD1	many	TRBJ1-1	TGTGCCAGCACCCGTTGGAGGACAGGGGAAGACACTGAAGCTTTCTTT	CASTRWRTGEDTEAFF
TRBV7-3	-	many	TRBJ2-3	TGTGCCAGCAGCTTAGGACTAGAGGGGGGCACAGATACGCAGTATTTT	CASSLGLEGGTDTQYF
TRBV12-3/TRBV12-4	-	-	TRBJ1-2	TGTGCCAGCAGCCGCGGGACGGCGGAGGGCTACACCTTC	CASSRGTAEGYTF
TRBV6-1	-	many	TRBJ2-7	TGTGCCAGCAGTCGGGATCTCAACTACGAGCAGTACTTC	CASSRDLNYEQYF
TRBV3-1	-	many	TRBJ2-1	TGTGCCAGCAGCCAAGTATCGGCGCACGATGAGCAGTTCTTC	CASSQVSAHDEQFF
TRBV7-2	TRBD2	many	TRBJ2-1	TGTGCCAGCAGCTTAGCATGGCGGGGGGGGAATGAGCAGTTCTTC	CASSLAWRGGNEQFF
TRBV20-1	TRBD2	many	TRBJ2-1	TGCAGTGCTAGAGACCCCAGGGCCCCGGGAGGGAACGTTGAGCAGTTCTTC	CSARDPRAPGGNVEQFF
TRBV30	TRBD1	many	TRBJ1-2	TGTGCCTGGAGGTTGACAGGGGTTGGCTACACCTTC	CAWRLTGVGYTF
TRBV5-1	TRBD1	many	TRBJ2-3	TGCGCCAGCAGCTGGAACCGGGACAGTCTCACAGATACGCAGTATTTT	CASSWNRDSLTDTQYF